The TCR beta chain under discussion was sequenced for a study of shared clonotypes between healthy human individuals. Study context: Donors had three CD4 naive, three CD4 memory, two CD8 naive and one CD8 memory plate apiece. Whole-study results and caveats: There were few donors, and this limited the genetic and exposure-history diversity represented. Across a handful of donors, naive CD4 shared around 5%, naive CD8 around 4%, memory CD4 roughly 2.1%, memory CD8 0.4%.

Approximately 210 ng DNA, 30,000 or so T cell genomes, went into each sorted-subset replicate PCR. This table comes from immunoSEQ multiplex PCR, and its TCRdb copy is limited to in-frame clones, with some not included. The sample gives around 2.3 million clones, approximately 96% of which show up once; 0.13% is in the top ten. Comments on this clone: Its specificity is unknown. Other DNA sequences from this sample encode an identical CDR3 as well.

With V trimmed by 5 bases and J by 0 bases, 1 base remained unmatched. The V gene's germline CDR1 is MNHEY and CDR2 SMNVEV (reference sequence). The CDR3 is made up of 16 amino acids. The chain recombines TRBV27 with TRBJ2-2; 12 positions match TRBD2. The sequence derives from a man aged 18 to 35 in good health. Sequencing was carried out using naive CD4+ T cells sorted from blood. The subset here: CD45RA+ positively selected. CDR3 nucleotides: TGTGCCAGCAGTCGACTAGCGGGGGCGAACACCGGGGAGCTGTTTTTT. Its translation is CASSRLAGANTGELFF.